This T cell receptor beta chain was profiled in a study of blood T cells in healthy people across ages. General study points: Observed TCR beta diversity showed a strong correlation with the percentage of naive T cells as measured by flow cytometry.

The sample providers were healthy Caucasian people from Russia, aged roughly 6 to 95. Germline V gene data show CDR1 as SEHNR and CDR2 as FQNEAQ (reference sequence). The CDR3 totals 13 residues. This clonotype turned up a few times. What it binds is unknown. With a J-beta primer mix and a sample-barcoded 5' primer, a second PCR ran 7 to 11 cycles. A 12-random-nucleotide template-switch adaptor tagged each cDNA molecule. TCRdb processed the 5' RACE reads anew with MiXCR; each CDR3 protein has one entry. The sample carries roughly 1.5 million distinct CDR3 sequences, 40% to 45% recorded once. The sample taken for sequencing was blood. The chain combines TRBV7-9 with TRBJ2-5; D is perhaps TRBD2 (7 bases). The J call may not be correct, given that the DNA end is closer to TRBJ2-7. This TCR was sampled from a woman between 18 and 30 years old in good health. The CDR3 reads CASSSRGGDEQYF. CDR3 coding DNA: TGTGCCAGCAGTTCCCGAGGGGGGGACGAGCAGTACTTC.